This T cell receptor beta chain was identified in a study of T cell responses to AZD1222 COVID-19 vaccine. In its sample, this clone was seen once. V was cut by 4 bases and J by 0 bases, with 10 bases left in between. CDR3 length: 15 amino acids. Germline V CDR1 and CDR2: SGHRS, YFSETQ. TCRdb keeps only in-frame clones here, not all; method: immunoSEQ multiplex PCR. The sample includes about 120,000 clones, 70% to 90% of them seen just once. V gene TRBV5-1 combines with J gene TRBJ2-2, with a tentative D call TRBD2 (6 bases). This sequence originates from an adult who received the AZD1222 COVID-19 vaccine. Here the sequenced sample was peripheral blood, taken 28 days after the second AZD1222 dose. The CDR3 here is CASSVDYSNTGELFF. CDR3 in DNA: TGCGCCAGCAGCGTGGACTATTCGAACACCGGGGAGCTGTTTTTT. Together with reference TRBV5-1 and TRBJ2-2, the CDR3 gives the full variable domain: KAGVTQTPRYLIKTRGQQVTLSCSPISGHRSVSWYQQTPGQGLQFLFEYFSETQRNKGNFPGRFSGRQFSNSRSEMNVSTLELGDSALYLCASSVDYSNTGELFFGEGSRLTVL.